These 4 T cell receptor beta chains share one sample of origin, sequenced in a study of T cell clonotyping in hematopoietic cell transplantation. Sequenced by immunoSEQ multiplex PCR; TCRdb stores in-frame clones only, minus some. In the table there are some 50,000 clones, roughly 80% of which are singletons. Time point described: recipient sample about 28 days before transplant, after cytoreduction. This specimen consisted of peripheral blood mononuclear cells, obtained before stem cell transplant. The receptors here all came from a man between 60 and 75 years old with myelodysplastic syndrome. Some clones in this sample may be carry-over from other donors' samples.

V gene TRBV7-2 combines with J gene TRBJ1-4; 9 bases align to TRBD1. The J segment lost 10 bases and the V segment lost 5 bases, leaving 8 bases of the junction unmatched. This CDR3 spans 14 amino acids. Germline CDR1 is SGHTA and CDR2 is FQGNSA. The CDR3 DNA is TGTGCCAGCAGCCCCCGGGACAGGGTGGGAAAACTGTTTTTT. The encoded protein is CASSPRDRVGKLFF. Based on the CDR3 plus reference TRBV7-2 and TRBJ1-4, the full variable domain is GAGVSQSPSNKVTEKGKDVELRCDPISGHTALYWYRQSLGQGLEFLIYFQGNSAPDKSGLPSDRFSAERTGGSVSTLTIQRTQQEDSAVYLCASSPRDRVGKLFFGSGTQLSVL.

This CDR3 is CASSFSPSLNEQFF. CDR3 sequence (DNA): TGTGCCAGCAGTTTCTCCCCAAGCCTGAATGAGCAGTTCTTC. The chain employs TRBV28 and TRBJ2-1; D gene ambiguous. Germline CDR1 and CDR2: MDHEN and SYDVKM. CDR3 length: 14 amino acids. Trimming pared 3 bases from V and 7 bases from J, leaving 13 bases between.

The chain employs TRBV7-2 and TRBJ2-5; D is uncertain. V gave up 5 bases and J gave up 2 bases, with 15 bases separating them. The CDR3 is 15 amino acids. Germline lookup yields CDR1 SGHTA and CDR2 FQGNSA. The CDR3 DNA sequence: TGTGCCAGCAGCCCTGTCCTGGGTTGGCAAGAGACCCAGTACTTC. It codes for CASSPVLGWQETQYF. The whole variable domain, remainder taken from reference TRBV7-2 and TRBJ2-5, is GAGVSQSPSNKVTEKGKDVELRCDPISGHTALYWYRQSLGQGLEFLIYFQGNSAPDKSGLPSDRFSAERTGGSVSTLTIQRTQQEDSAVYLCASSPVLGWQETQYFGPGTRLLVL.

CDR3: CASSNRVITDTQYF. The CDR3 bases are TGTGCCAGTAGTAACAGGGTTATCACAGATACGCAGTATTTT. The V and J genes are TRBV19 and TRBJ2-3; weak D call: TRBD1 (6 bases). Trimming removed 4 bases from V and 2 bases from J, with 10 bases in between. CDR1 and CDR2 (germline): LNHDA, SQIVND (reference sequence). CDR3 length: 14 amino acids.